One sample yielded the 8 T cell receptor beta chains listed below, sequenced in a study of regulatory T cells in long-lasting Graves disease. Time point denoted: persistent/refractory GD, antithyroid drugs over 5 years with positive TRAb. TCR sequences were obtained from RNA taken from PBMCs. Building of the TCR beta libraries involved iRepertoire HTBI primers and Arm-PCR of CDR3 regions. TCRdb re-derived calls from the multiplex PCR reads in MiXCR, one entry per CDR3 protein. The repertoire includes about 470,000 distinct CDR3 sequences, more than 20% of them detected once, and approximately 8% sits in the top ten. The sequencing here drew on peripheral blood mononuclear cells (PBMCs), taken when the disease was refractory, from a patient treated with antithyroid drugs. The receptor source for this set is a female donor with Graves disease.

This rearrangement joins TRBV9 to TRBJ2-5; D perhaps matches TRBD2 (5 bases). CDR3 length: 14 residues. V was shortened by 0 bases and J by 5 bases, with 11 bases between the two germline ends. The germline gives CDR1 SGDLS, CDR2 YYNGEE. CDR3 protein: CASSVEPRGETQYF. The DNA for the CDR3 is TGTGCCAGCAGCGTAGAGCCTAGAGGGGAGACCCAGTACTTC.

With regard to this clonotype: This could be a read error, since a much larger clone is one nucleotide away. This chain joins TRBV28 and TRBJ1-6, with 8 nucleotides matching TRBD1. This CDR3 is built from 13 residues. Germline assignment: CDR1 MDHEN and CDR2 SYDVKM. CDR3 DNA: TGTGCCGGCAGCTCCGTCTCGGGGACAGGTCGGTTCTTT. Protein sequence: CAGSSVSGTGRFF.

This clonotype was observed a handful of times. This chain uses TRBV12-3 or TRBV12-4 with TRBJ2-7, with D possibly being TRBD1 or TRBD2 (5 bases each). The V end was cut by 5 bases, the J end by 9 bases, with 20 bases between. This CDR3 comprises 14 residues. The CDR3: CASSPGPSYYVQYF. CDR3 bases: TGTGCCAGCAGTCCGGGACCAAGTTATTATGTGCAGTACTTC.

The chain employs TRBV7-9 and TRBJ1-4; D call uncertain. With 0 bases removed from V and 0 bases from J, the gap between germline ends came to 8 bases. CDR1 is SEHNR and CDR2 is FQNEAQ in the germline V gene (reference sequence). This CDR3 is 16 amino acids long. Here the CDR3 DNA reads TGTGCCAGCAGCTTAGCGGGCCACGCAACTAATGAAAAACTGTTTTTT. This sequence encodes CASSLAGHATNEKLFF.

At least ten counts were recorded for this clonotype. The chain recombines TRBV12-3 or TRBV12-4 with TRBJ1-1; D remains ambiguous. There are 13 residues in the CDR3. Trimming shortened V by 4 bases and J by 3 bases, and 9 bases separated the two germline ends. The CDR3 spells CASSSPPDTEAFF. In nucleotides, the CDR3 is TGTGCCAGCAGTTCGCCTCCGGACACTGAAGCTTTCTTT.

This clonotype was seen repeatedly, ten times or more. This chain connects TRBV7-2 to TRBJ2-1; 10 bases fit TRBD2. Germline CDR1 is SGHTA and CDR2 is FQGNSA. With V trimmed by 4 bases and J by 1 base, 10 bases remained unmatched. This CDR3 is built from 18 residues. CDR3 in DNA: TGTGCCAGCAGCTGGATTCCTAGCGGGAGCGGATCCTACAATGAGCAGTTCTTC. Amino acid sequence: CASSWIPSGSGSYNEQFF.

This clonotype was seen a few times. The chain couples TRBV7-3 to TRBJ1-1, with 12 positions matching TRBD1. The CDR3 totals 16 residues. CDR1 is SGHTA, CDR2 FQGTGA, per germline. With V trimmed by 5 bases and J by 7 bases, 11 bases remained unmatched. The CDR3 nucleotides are TGTGCCAGCAGCCCCCACCCGGGACAGGGGGCGATTGAAGCTTTCTTT. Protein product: CASSPHPGQGAIEAFF.

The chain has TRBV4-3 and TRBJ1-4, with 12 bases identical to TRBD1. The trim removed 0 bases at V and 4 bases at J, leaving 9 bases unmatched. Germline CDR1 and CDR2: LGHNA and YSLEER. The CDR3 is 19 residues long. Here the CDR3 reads CASSQEGVGQGAVNEKLFF. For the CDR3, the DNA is TGCGCCAGCAGCCAAGAAGGTGTGGGACAGGGGGCGGTTAATGAAAAACTGTTTTTT.